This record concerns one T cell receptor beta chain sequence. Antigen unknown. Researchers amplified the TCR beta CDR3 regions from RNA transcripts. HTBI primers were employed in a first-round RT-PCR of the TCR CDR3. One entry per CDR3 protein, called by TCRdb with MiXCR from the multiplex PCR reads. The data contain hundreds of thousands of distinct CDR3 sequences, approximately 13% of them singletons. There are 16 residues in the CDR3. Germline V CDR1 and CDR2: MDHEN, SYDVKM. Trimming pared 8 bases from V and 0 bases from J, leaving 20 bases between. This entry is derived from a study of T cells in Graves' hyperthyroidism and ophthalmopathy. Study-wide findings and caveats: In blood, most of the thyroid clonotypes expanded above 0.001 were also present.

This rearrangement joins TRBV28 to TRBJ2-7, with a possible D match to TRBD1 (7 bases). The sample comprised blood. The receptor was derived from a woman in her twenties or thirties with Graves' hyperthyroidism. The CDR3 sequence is CASSKQGTGSSYEQYF. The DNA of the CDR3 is TGTGCCAGCTCGAAACAGGGGACTGGGAGCTCCTACGAGCAGTACTTC.